The 32 T cell receptor beta chains reported below all come from one sample, sequenced in a study of blood T cell repertoires in COVID-19. Repertoires were generated with immunoSEQ multiplex PCR, while TCRdb's copy carries only in-frame clones and drops some. The sample consists of 200,000 to 250,000 clones, under 95% of them appearing once. Sequenced input: peripheral blood. These TCRs come from a young man with acute or convalescent COVID-19.

This chain links TRBV28 with TRBJ1-3; no clear D. Trimming stripped 2 bases from V and 2 bases from J, with 7 bases between. The CDR3 runs to 14 residues. Germline V gene lookup returns CDR1 MDHEN and CDR2 SYDVKM. The CDR3 DNA is TGTGCCAGCAGTTTAACTCATGCTGGAAACACCATATATTTT. Protein product: CASSLTHAGNTIYF.

With respect to this clone: One end of the junction fails to match germline, which may point to a read error. The chain combines TRBV28 with TRBJ2-7; tentative D call: TRBD1 (6 bases). Germline CDR1 reads MDHEN; CDR2 reads SYDVKM. The CDR3 is 14 residues long. The CDR3, as DNA: TGTGCCAGCAGTTTATTCAGGGGCTCCAACGAGCAGTACTTC. Translation: CASSLFRGSNEQYF.

This clone was seen once. The chain employs TRBV19 and TRBJ1-5; D gene uncertain. CDR3 size: 16 residues. V lost 5 bases and J lost 0, with 14 bases in between. Germline CDR1 and CDR2: LNHDA and SQIVND (reference sequence). The CDR3 DNA sequence: TGTGCCAGTAGTCCCCGTGAGGTATATAGCAATCAGCCCCAGCATTTT. Its protein product is CASSPREVYSNQPQHF.

A note on this clone: Other nucleotide sequences in the sample specify the same CDR3. The chain couples TRBV6-5 to TRBJ1-1; perhaps TRBD1 as D (6 bases). This CDR3 has 13 amino acids. With 6 bases removed from V and 2 bases from J, the gap between germline ends came to 10 bases. Germline lookup yields CDR1 MNHEY and CDR2 SVGAGI. CDR3 region: CASSETGNTEAFF. The DNA for the CDR3 is TGTGCCAGCAGCGAGACAGGCAACACTGAAGCTTTCTTT.

The chain uses TRBV19 and TRBJ1-2; the D gene is possibly TRBD1 (5 bases). Per germline, CDR1 LNHDA and CDR2 SQIVND (reference sequence). This CDR3 region has 13 residues. V lost 6 bases, J lost 4 bases, and 12 bases lay in between. CDR3 sequence reads: CASRGSGAYGYTF. CDR3 sequence (DNA): TGTGCCAGTAGAGGAAGTGGGGCCTATGGCTACACCTTC.

The rearrangement links TRBV11-3 to TRBJ2-1; 7 bases are a match to TRBD2. Germline assignment: CDR1 SGHNT and CDR2 YENEEA. The CDR3 length is 15 residues. The V and J ends lost 2 bases and 5 bases, in that order; junction bases with no gene match: 6. The CDR3 here is CASSLLPSGDNEQFF. The CDR3, as DNA: TGTGCCAGCAGCTTACTCCCAAGCGGGGACAATGAGCAGTTCTTC.

The CDR3 protein is CASTPGTGAHEQYF. CDR3 in DNA: TGTGCCAGCACCCCCGGGACAGGGGCCCACGAGCAGTACTTC. V gene TRBV6-5 combines with J gene TRBJ2-7; 10 bases agree with TRBD1. This CDR3 is 14 amino acids long. Germline-derived CDR1 and CDR2 are MNHEY and SVGAGI. Trimming removed 7 bases from V and 5 bases from J; junction bases left unmatched: 8.

The rearrangement joins TRBV2 to TRBJ2-1, with D maybe TRBD2 (6 bases). CDR1 and CDR2 (germline): SNHLY, FYNNEI. This CDR3 is 14 amino acids long. V lost 7 bases and J 1 base, leaving 11 bases between the germline ends. CDR3: CASNGAGSYNEQFF. CDR3 nucleotides: TGTGCCAGCAACGGGGCGGGGTCCTACAATGAGCAGTTCTTC.

The V and J genes are TRBV9 and TRBJ2-2; 7 positions agree with TRBD1. Trimming cost V 4 bases and J 1 base; bases outside gene matches: 10. Germline CDR1 SGDLS, CDR2 YYNGEE. The CDR3 is 17 amino acids. The DNA for the CDR3 is TGTGCCAGCAGCTCTAATAACAGGGGTCGGAACACCGGGGAGCTGTTTTTT. Protein product: CASSSNNRGRNTGELFF.

V gene TRBV4-1 combines with J gene TRBJ2-1; TRBD2 might be the D (5 bases). This CDR3 comprises 14 residues. Germline V CDR1 and CDR2: MGHRA, YSYEKL. V dropped 2 bases and J dropped 8 bases, with 13 bases sitting between them. CDR3 nucleotides: TGCGCCAGCAGCCAAAAAGTCGCGGGCGATGAGCAGTTCTTC. Its translation is CASSQKVAGDEQFF.

J is TRBJ2-7 and V is TRBV5-1; no reliable D call. The V and J ends lost 5 bases and 5 bases respectively, with 14 bases between them. The CDR3 extends over 13 amino acids. From germline, CDR1 is SGHRS and CDR2 YFSETQ. The CDR3, as DNA: TGCGCCAGCAGGGAGATGTGGCCCGACGAGCAGTACTTC. It encodes CASREMWPDEQYF.

V usage is TRBV7-9 and J usage is TRBJ2-3; TRBD1 matches at 9 bases. CDR3 length equals 14 residues. Germline CDR1 SEHNR, CDR2 FQNEAQ (reference sequence). V trimming: 5 bases; J trimming: 4 bases; junction bases outside the gene matches: 4. CDR3 in amino acids: CASSEGTGSDTQYF. DNA of the CDR3: TGTGCCAGCAGCGAGGGGACAGGGTCAGATACGCAGTATTTT.

The rearrangement links TRBV10-3 to TRBJ1-1, with TRBD1 as a possible D gene (5 bases). Trimming removed 2 bases from V and 7 bases from J, with 17 bases in between. The CDR3 has 15 amino acids. From germline, CDR1 is ENHRY and CDR2 SYGVKD. CDR3 protein: CAISEPGLKDGEAFF. CDR3 DNA: TGTGCCATCAGTGAGCCGGGACTGAAGGATGGTGAAGCTTTCTTT.

V is TRBV7-9 and J is TRBJ2-7; 10 bases agree with TRBD2. The V gene's germline CDR1 is SEHNR and CDR2 FQNEAQ (reference sequence). The CDR3 is 13 residues long. V gave up 10 bases and J gave up 5 bases; unmatched junction bases: 8. CDR3 protein: CATAGAGGNEQYF. The CDR3 nucleotides read TGTGCCACCGCTGGAGCGGGAGGGAACGAGCAGTACTTC.

V usage is TRBV7-9 and J usage is TRBJ1-1; TRBD1 might be the D (5 bases). Trimming removed 4 bases from V and 4 bases from J, with 16 bases in between. CDR1 is SEHNR, CDR2 FQNEAQ, per germline (reference sequence). CDR3 length: 15 residues. Here the CDR3 reads CASSSQEKGRTEAFF. The CDR3 region has the DNA TGTGCCAGCAGCTCCCAGGAGAAGGGGCGCACTGAAGCTTTCTTT. The whole variable domain, filled in from reference TRBV7-9 and TRBJ1-1, reads DTGVSQNPRHKITKRGQNVTFRCDPISEHNRLYWYRQTLGQGPEFLTYFQNEAQLEKSRLLSDRFSAERPKGSFSTLEIQRTEQGDSAMYLCASSSQEKGRTEAFFGQGTRLTVV.

The rearrangement joins TRBV30 to TRBJ1-6; 10 nucleotides align to TRBD1. Germline V gene lookup returns CDR1 GTSNPN and CDR2 SVGIG (reference sequence). Trimming at V came to 3 bases and at J to 9 bases, leaving 5 bases not matched to a gene. This CDR3 is 14 amino acids long. CDR3 amino acids: CAWRPGQGFSPLHF. CDR3 nucleotide sequence: TGTGCCTGGAGGCCGGGACAGGGGTTTTCACCCCTCCACTTT. The full variable domain, with the rest looked up from reference TRBV30 and TRBJ1-6, is SQTIHQWPATLVQPVGSPLSLECTVEGTSNPNLYWYRQAAGRGLQLLFYSVGIGQISSEVPQNLSASRPQDRQFILSSKKLLLSDSGFYLCAWRPGQGFSPLHFGNGTRLTVT.

V usage is TRBV28 and J usage is TRBJ2-7; 9 nucleotides agree with TRBD1. This CDR3 is built from 15 residues. Germline-derived CDR1 and CDR2 are MDHEN and SYDVKM. Unmatched junction bases numbered 10, after V lost 6 bases and J lost 4 bases. CDR3 protein: CASSPGTGSGYEQYF. The CDR3 DNA reads TGTGCCAGCAGCCCCGGGACAGGGTCGGGGTACGAGCAGTACTTC.

Here the CDR3 reads CASSSGTVNEKLFF. For the CDR3, the DNA is TGTGCCAGCAGCTCCGGGACAGTAAATGAAAAACTGTTTTTT. The chain has TRBV7-9 and TRBJ1-4, with TRBD1 identical over 7 bases. After removal of 4 bases from V and 5 bases from J, the junction contained 4 bases not matched to a gene. Per the germline V gene, CDR1 is SEHNR and CDR2 is FQNEAQ (reference sequence). The CDR3 has 14 residues. Supplemented by reference TRBV7-9 and TRBJ1-4, the full variable domain reads DTGVSQNPRHKITKRGQNVTFRCDPISEHNRLYWYRQTLGQGPEFLTYFQNEAQLEKSRLLSDRFSAERPKGSFSTLEIQRTEQGDSAMYLCASSSGTVNEKLFFGSGTQLSVL.

V usage is TRBV2 and J usage is TRBJ1-1; tentative D call: TRBD1 (6 bases). V shed 2 bases and J shed 5 bases, with 12 bases lying between them. The length of the CDR3 is 14 residues. Per germline, CDR1 SNHLY and CDR2 FYNNEI. The CDR3 sequence is CASSEWDIGTEAFF. The DNA of the CDR3 is TGTGCCAGCAGTGAATGGGACATCGGGACTGAAGCTTTCTTT. Looking up the rest from reference TRBV2 and TRBJ1-1 gives the full variable domain: EPEVTQTPSHQVTQMGQEVILRCVPISNHLYFYWYRQILGQKVEFLVSFYNNEISEKSEIFDDQFSVERPDGSNFTLKIRSTKLEDSAMYFCASSEWDIGTEAFFGQGTRLTVV.

There are a few counts of this clone. In DNA, the CDR3 is TGTGCCAGCAGCTTGAAAGGACAGGGCCCCAATGGCTACACCTTC. As protein: CASSLKGQGPNGYTF. V and J are TRBV5-4 and TRBJ1-2; 8 bases agree with TRBD1. The V gene end was trimmed by 1 base and the J gene end by 6 bases; junction bases not matched to a gene: 8. The CDR3 sequence is 15 residues long. From germline, CDR1 is SGHNT and CDR2 YYREEE (reference sequence).

This sequence joins TRBV5-6 and TRBJ2-1; 8 bases fit TRBD2. Germline CDR1 is SGHDT and CDR2 is YYEEEE. This CDR3 region has 18 residues. V trimming: 0 bases; J trimming: 4 bases; junction bases outside the gene matches: 12. CDR3: CASSLEVISGGTYNEQFF. CDR3 DNA: TGTGCCAGCAGCTTGGAGGTAATAAGCGGGGGAACATACAATGAGCAGTTCTTC.

The V and J genes are TRBV7-3 and TRBJ2-2, with unresolved D. The CDR3 is 13 amino acids. Deletions cut 1 base from V and 6 bases from J, with 6 bases between. In germline, CDR1 is SGHTA, CDR2 FQGTGA. This CDR3 reads CASSLISAGELFF. The CDR3 DNA reads as TGTGCCAGCAGCTTAATATCGGCCGGGGAGCTGTTTTTT. Based on the CDR3 plus reference TRBV7-3 and TRBJ2-2, the full variable domain is GAGVSQTPSNKVTEKGKYVELRCDPISGHTALYWYRQSLGQGPEFLIYFQGTGAADDSGLPNDRFFAVRPEGSVSTLKIQRTERGDSAVYLCASSLISAGELFFGEGSRLTVL.

The CDR3 loop is CASSSNGGTYYEQYF. CDR3 bases: TGTGCCAGCAGTTCCAACGGGGGGACCTACTACGAGCAGTACTTC. The rearrangement joins TRBV28 to TRBJ2-7; TRBD2 agrees at 7 bases. Germline V gene data show CDR1 as MDHEN and CDR2 as SYDVKM. The ends lost 4 bases at V and 3 bases at J; junction bases unmatched: 9. This CDR3 is 15 amino acids long. The variable domain in full, completed from reference TRBV28 and TRBJ2-7, reads DVKVTQSSRYLVKRTGEKVFLECVQDMDHENMFWYRQDPGLGLRLIYFSYDVKMKEKGDIPEGYSVSREKKERFSLILESASTNQTSMYLCASSSNGGTYYEQYFGPGTRLTVT.

This clone has just one count. This chain connects TRBV5-4 to TRBJ1-2; D unclear. Germline-derived CDR1 and CDR2 are SGHNT and YYREEE (reference sequence). The CDR3 contains 14 residues. V gave up 2 bases and J gave up 4 bases, with 12 bases separating them. The CDR3 loop is CASSFENRFYGYTF. The CDR3 nucleotides are TGTGCCAGCAGCTTTGAGAATAGATTCTATGGCTACACCTTC.

The chain couples TRBV7-9 to TRBJ2-1; weak D call: TRBD1 (5 bases). V was pared by 5 bases and J by 9 bases, with 14 bases between. CDR1 and CDR2 from the germline V gene are SEHNR and FQNEAQ (reference sequence). CDR3 length equals 13 residues. The CDR3 sequence: CASSPRQGGEQFF. DNA for the CDR3: TGTGCCAGCAGCCCTCGGCAGGGCGGTGAGCAGTTCTTC.

The rearrangement uses TRBV5-1 and TRBJ2-5; possibly TRBD1 for D (6 bases). Germline V CDR1 and CDR2: SGHRS, YFSETQ. This CDR3 spans 14 amino acids. The ends were cut back, 0 bases at V and 5 bases at J, with 11 bases in the middle. This CDR3 is CASSLDREGETQYF. The CDR3 bases are TGCGCCAGCAGCTTGGACAGGGAAGGGGAGACCCAGTACTTC.

The chain couples TRBV5-4 to TRBJ1-3; 10 bases align to TRBD1. Unmatched junction bases numbered 14, after V lost 4 bases and J lost 4 bases. This CDR3 spans 18 amino acids. Germline V gene lookup returns CDR1 SGHNT and CDR2 YYREEE (reference sequence). CDR3 residues: CASSRRLGQGSRGNTIYF. The CDR3 region has the DNA TGTGCCAGCAGCCGACGGTTGGGACAGGGGTCCCGAGGAAACACCATATATTTT.

This rearrangement joins TRBV2 to TRBJ1-5; D is unresolved. The length of the CDR3 is 14 residues. Per the germline V gene, CDR1 is SNHLY and CDR2 is FYNNEI. V shed 6 bases and J shed 6 bases, with 15 bases lying between them. The CDR3 here is CASSLDGLGQPQHF. DNA of the CDR3: TGTGCCAGCAGCTTGGACGGACTTGGTCAGCCCCAGCATTTT. Full variable domain (remainder filled in from reference TRBV2 and TRBJ1-5): EPEVTQTPSHQVTQMGQEVILRCVPISNHLYFYWYRQILGQKVEFLVSFYNNEISEKSEIFDDQFSVERPDGSNFTLKIRSTKLEDSAMYFCASSLDGLGQPQHFGDGTRLSIL.

The gene calls are TRBV28 and TRBJ2-4; D is uncertain. The CDR3 covers 16 residues. V gave up 3 bases and J gave up 0 bases, with 12 bases separating them. Germline loops: CDR1 MDHEN, CDR2 SYDVKM. DNA of the CDR3: TGTGCCAGCAGTTTGAGCGACGGCCTAGCCAAAAACATTCAGTACTTC. Translating gives CASSLSDGLAKNIQYF. Drawing the rest from reference TRBV28 and TRBJ2-4, the complete variable domain is DVKVTQSSRYLVKRTGEKVFLECVQDMDHENMFWYRQDPGLGLRLIYFSYDVKMKEKGDIPEGYSVSREKKERFSLILESASTNQTSMYLCASSLSDGLAKNIQYFGAGTRLSVL.

The chain recombines TRBV19 with TRBJ1-3, with D possibly matching TRBD1 (6 bases). The CDR3 spans 14 residues. The V gene lost 4 bases and the J gene lost 4 bases, with 11 bases spanning the gap. Germline CDR1 reads LNHDA; CDR2 reads SQIVND (reference sequence). CDR3 sequence (DNA): TGTGCCAGTAGTAGGGGGGGCTCAGGAAACACCATATATTTT. This translates into CASSRGGSGNTIYF.

This clone appeared once. The rearrangement links TRBV7-3 to TRBJ2-5, with TRBD2 as a possible D gene (5 bases). V gave up 4 bases and J gave up 2 bases, with 14 bases separating them. The CDR3 contains 15 residues. Germline V CDR1 and CDR2: SGHTA, FQGTGA. The CDR3 protein is CASSYNSGGQETQYF. CDR3 DNA sequence: TGTGCCAGCAGCTACAACTCCGGCGGGCAAGAGACCCAGTACTTC.

This clone was observed once. J is TRBJ2-5 and V is TRBV5-1, with D possibly TRBD2 on 5 matching bases. Per germline, CDR1 SGHRS and CDR2 YFSETQ. The CDR3 is made up of 15 amino acids. V dropped 3 bases and J dropped 3 bases, with 15 bases sitting between them. The CDR3 reads CASSSEGGQKETQYF. The CDR3 DNA is TGCGCCAGCAGCTCCGAAGGAGGCCAGAAAGAGACCCAGTACTTC.